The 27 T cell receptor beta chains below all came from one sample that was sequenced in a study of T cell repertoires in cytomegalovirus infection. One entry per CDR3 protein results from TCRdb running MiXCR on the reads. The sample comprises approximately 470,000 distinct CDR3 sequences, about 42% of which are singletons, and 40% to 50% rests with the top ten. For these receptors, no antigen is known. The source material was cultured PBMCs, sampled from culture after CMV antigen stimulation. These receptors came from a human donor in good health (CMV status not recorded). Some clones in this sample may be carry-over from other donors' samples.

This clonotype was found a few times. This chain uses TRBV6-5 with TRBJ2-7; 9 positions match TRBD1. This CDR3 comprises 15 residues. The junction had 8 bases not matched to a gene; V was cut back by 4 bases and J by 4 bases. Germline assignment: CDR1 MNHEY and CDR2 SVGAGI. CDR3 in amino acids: CASSSLQGALYEQYF. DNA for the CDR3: TGTGCCAGCAGTTCCCTACAGGGGGCCCTTTACGAGCAGTACTTC.

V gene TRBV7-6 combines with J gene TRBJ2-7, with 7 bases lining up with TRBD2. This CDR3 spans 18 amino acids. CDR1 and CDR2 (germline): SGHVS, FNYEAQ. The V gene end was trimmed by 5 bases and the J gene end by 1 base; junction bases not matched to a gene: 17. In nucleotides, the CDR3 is TGTGCCAGCAGCCCCAGTCCCCCGGTAGCGGGCTCGTCCTACGAGCAGTACTTC. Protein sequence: CASSPSPPVAGSSYEQYF.

The DNA for the CDR3 is TGTGCCAGCAGCTTAGACCACAGGGGTTTTGGCTACACCTTC. Translation gives CASSLDHRGFGYTF. V and J are TRBV7-2 and TRBJ1-2, with TRBD1 identical over 7 bases. The CDR3 sequence is 14 residues long. Germline assignment: CDR1 SGHTA and CDR2 FQGNSA. V lost 1 base to trimming and J lost 7 bases; unmatched junction nucleotides: 6.

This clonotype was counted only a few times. The CDR3 loop reads CASSFVGGGLDEQFF. CDR3 DNA: TGTGCCAGCAGTTTTGTCGGGGGGGGCCTCGATGAGCAGTTCTTC. The chain is built from TRBV12-3 or TRBV12-4 and TRBJ2-1; TRBD2 matches 8 bases. J was trimmed by 8 bases and V by 3 bases; bases with no gene match: 9. This CDR3 region has 15 residues.

The CDR3 sequence: CASSVGPGPDGTEAFF. The CDR3 DNA is TGTGCCAGCAGCGTAGGCCCAGGTCCTGATGGCACTGAAGCTTTCTTT. The chain couples TRBV9 to TRBJ1-1; D gene ambiguous. Germline assignment: CDR1 SGDLS and CDR2 YYNGEE. Trimming stripped 0 bases from V and 4 bases from J, with 16 bases between. There are 16 residues in the CDR3.

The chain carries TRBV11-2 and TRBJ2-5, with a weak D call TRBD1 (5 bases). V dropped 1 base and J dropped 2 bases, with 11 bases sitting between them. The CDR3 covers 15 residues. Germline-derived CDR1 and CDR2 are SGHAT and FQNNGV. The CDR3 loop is CASSLVGARQETQYF. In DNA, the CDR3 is TGTGCCAGCAGCTTAGTAGGGGCGCGTCAAGAGACCCAGTACTTC.

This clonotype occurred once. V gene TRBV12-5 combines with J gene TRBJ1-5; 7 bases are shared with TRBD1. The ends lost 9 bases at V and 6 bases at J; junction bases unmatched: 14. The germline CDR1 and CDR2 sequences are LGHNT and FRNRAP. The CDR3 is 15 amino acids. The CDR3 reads CARGTAVTGSQPQHF. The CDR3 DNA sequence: TGTGCTAGAGGTACCGCGGTGACAGGGAGTCAGCCCCAGCATTTT.

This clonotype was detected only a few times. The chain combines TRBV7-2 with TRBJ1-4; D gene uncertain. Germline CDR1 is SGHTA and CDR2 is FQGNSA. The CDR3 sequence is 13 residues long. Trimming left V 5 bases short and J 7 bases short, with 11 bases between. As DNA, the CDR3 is TGTGCCAGCAGCGAACAGCCGGCTGAAAAACTGTTTTTT. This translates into CASSEQPAEKLFF.

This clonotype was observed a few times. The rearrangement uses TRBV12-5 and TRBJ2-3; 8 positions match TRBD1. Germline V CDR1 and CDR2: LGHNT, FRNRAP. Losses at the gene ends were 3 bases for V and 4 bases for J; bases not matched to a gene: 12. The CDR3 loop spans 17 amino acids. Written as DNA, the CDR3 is TGTGCTAGTGGTTTTCCGGTCACAGGGGGTTTTGCAGATACGCAGTATTTT. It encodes CASGFPVTGGFADTQYF. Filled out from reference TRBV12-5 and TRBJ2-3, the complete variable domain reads DARVTQTPRHKVTEMGQEVTMRCQPILGHNTVFWYRQTMMQGLELLAYFRNRAPLDDSGMPKDRFSAEMPDATLATLKIQPSEPRDSAVYFCASGFPVTGGFADTQYFGPGTRLTVL.

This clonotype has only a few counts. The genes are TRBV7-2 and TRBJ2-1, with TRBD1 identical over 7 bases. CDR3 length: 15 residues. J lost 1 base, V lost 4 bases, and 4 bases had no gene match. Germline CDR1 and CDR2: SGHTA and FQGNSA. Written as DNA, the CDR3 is TGTGCCAGCAGCTCCACAGGGGTATCCTACAATGAGCAGTTCTTC. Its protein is CASSSTGVSYNEQFF.

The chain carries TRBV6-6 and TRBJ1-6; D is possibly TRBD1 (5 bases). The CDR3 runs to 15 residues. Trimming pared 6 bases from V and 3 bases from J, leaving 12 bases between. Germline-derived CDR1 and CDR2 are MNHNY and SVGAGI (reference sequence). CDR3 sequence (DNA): TGTGCCAGCAGGAAAGGGACCGACTATAATTCACCCCTCCACTTT. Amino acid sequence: CASRKGTDYNSPLHF.

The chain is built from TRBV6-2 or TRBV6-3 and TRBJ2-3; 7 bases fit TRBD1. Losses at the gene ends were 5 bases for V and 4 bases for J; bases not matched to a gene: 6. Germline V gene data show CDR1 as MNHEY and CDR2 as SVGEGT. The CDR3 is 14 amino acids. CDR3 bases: TGTGCCAGCAGTCAGGACAGGATTTCAGATACGCAGTATTTT. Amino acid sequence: CASSQDRISDTQYF.

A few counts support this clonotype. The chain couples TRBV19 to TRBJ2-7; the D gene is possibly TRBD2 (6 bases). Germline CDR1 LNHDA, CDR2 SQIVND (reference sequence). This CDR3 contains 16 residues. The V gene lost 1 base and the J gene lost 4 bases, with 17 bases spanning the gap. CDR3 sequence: CASSIAEGGLPYEQYF. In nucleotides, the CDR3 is TGTGCCAGTAGTATAGCTGAGGGAGGTCTGCCGTACGAGCAGTACTTC.

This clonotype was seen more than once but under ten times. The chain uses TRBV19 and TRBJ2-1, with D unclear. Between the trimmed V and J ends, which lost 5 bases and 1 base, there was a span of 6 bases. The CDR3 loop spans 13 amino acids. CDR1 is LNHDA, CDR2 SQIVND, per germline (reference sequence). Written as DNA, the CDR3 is TGTGCCAGTAGTGTCGGGTCCTACAATGAGCAGTTCTTC. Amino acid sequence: CASSVGSYNEQFF.

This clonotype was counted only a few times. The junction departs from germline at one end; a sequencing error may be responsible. The CDR3 sequence is CAISRDLNNSPLHF. The CDR3 DNA follows: TGTGCCATCTCAAGGGACCTTAATAATTCGCCCCTCCACTTT. V usage is TRBV10-3 and J usage is TRBJ1-6; D perhaps matches TRBD1 (5 bases). The CDR3 extends over 14 amino acids. The germline V gene has CDR1 ENHRY and CDR2 SYGVKD.

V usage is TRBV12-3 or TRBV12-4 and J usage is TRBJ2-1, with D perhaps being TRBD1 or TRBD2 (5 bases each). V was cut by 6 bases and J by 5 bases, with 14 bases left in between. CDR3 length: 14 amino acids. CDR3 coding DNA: TGTGCCAGCAGGCCGGGACGGGGAAACAATGAGCAGTTCTTC. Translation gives CASRPGRGNNEQFF.

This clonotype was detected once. CDR3 DNA: TGTGCCAGCAGCCCGTCTGCTTGGAACACTGAAGCTTTCTTT. It is translated as CASSPSAWNTEAFF. J is TRBJ1-1 and V is TRBV7-9; D unclear. Germline V gene lookup returns CDR1 SEHNR and CDR2 FQNEAQ (reference sequence). The CDR3 loop spans 14 amino acids. Trimming removed 5 bases from V and 1 base from J, with 11 bases in between.

For the CDR3, the DNA is TGTGCCACAGTTCTGGTGCTCAGCTCCTACAATGAGCAGTTCTTC. It specifies CATVLVLSSYNEQFF. The V call is TRBV7-9, the J call TRBJ2-1, with unresolved D. CDR3 length equals 15 residues. The germline V gene encodes CDR1 SEHNR and CDR2 FQNEAQ (reference sequence). The ends were cut back, 10 bases at V and 0 bases at J, with 16 bases in the middle.

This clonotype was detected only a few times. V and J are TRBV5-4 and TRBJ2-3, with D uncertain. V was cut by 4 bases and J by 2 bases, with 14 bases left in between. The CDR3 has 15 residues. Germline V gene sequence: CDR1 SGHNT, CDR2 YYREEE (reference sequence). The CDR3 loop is CASSPLLTHTDTQYF. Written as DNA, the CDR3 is TGTGCCAGCAGCCCGCTCTTGACACACACAGATACGCAGTATTTT. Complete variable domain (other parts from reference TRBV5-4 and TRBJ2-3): ETGVTQSPTHLIKTRGQQVTLRCSSQSGHNTVSWYQQALGQGPQFIFQYYREEENGRGNFPPRFSGLQFPNYSSELNVNALELDDSALYLCASSPLLTHTDTQYFGPGTRLTVL.

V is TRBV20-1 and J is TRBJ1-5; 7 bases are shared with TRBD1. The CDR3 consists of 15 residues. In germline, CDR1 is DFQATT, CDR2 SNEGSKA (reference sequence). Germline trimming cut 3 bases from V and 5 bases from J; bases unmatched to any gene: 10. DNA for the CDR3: TGCAGTGCTAGTTCAGGGGGGATGGGGTATCAGCCCCAGCATTTT. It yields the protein CSASSGGMGYQPQHF.

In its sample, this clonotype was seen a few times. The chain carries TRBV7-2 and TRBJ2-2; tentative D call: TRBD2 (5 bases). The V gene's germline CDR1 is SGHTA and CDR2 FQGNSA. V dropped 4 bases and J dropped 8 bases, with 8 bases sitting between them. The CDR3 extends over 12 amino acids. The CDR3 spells CASSSDWGELFF. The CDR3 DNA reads TGTGCCAGCAGCTCGGACTGGGGGGAGCTGTTTTTT.

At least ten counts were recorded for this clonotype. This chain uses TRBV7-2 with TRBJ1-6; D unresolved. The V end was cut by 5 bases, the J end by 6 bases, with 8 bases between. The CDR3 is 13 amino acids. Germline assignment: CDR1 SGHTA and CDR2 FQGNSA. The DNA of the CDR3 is TGTGCCAGCAGCGGAATAATTAATTCACCCCTCCACTTT. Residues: CASSGIINSPLHF.

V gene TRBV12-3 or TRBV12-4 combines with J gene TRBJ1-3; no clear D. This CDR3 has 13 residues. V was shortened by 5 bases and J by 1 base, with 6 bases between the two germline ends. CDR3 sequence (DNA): TGTGCCAGCAGTGTGCAGTCTGGAAACACCATATATTTT. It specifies CASSVQSGNTIYF.

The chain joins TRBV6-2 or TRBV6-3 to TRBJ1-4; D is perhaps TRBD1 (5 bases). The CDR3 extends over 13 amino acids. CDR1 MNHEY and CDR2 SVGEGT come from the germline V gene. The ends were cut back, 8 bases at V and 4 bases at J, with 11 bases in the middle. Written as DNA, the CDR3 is TGTGCCAGCGCGACAGATTATAATGAAAAACTGTTTTTT. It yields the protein CASATDYNEKLFF.

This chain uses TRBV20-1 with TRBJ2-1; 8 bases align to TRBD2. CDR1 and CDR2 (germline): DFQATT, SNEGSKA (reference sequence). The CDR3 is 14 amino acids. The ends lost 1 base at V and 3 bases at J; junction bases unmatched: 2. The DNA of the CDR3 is TGCAGTGCTAGAGGGGGACTAGTCTACAATGAGCAGTTCTTC. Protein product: CSARGGLVYNEQFF.

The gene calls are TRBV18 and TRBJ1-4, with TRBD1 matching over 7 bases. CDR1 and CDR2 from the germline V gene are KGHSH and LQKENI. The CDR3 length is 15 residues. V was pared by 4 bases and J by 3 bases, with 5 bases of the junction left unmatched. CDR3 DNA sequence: TGTGCCAGCTCACAAACGGGACAGCCTAATGAAAAACTGTTTTTT. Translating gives CASSQTGQPNEKLFF.

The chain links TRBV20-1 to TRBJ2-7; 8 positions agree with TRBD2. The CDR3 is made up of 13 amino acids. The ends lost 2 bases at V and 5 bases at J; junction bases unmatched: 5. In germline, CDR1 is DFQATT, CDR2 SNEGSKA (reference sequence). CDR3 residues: CSARRLAKNEQYF. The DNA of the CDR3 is TGCAGTGCTAGAAGACTAGCGAAGAACGAGCAGTACTTC.